This T cell receptor beta chain was documented in a study of blood T cell repertoires in COVID-19. Study-wide background: The study drew acute and convalescent COVID-19 samples from the United States, Italy and Spain. From T cells, B-cell-depleted T cells, or PBMCs came the material, which was cDNA or gDNA.

This CDR3 has 13 residues. With 3 bases removed from V and 6 bases from J, the gap between germline ends came to 12 bases. Germline-derived CDR1 and CDR2 are SGHTA and FQGNSA. The assay was immunoSEQ multiplex PCR, and TCRdb's table has in-frame clones only and misses some. Here the sample spans around 160,000 clones, 78% being singletons. The rearrangement links TRBV7-2 to TRBJ2-7; a possible D gene is TRBD2 (6 bases). The sample was peripheral blood. The receptor's source is a woman older than 75 with acute or convalescent COVID-19. The DNA of the CDR3 is TGTGCCAGCAGCTTCTCGTGGGACTTCGAGCAGTACTTC. Translation: CASSFSWDFEQYF.